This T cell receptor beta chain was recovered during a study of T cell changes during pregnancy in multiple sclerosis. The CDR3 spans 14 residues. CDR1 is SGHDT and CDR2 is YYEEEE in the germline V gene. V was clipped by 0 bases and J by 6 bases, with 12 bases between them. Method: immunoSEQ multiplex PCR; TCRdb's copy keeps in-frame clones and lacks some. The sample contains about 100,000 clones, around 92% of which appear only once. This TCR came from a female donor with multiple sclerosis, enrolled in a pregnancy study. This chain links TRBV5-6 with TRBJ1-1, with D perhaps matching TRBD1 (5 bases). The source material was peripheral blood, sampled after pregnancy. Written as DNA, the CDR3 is TGTGCCAGCAGCTTGGTAAAGTGGGGCGCTGAAGCTTTCTTT. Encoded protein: CASSLVKWGAEAFF.